Given below is one TCR beta chain in context. Its target is not known. This CDR3 spans 16 amino acids. The V and J ends lost 4 bases and 1 base respectively, with 15 bases between them. Germline CDR1 is SGDLS and CDR2 is YYNGEE. TCR beta library input comprised roughly 2 micrograms of genomic DNA from cryopreserved PBMCs. Produced via immunoSEQ multiplex PCR; TCRdb's table is partial and in-frame only. The sample lists 130,000 or so clones; roughly 84% were seen once. The data are from a study of cytotoxic CD8 clonotypes in ibrutinib-treated CLL. Overall study: By median around 69 months, roughly twelve had progressed and about 15 stayed remitted; responses had been 2 complete and about 25 partial. Study-wide results and limits: Baseline clonality, above age-matched healthy donor levels, tracked circulating CD8+ T-cell counts.

V usage is TRBV9 and J usage is TRBJ1-5, with D possibly TRBD1 on 6 matching bases. The source is a human donor with chronic lymphocytic leukemia. This material consisted of PBMCs, taken after 24 months of ibrutinib treatment. CDR3 in DNA: TGTGCCAGCAGCCCCGGACGGGGGCTGAGCAATCAGCCCCAGCATTTT. This encodes CASSPGRGLSNQPQHF.